This record covers a single TCR beta chain. As yet, its antigen is unknown. Per germline, CDR1 GTSNPN and CDR2 SVGIG (reference sequence). The CDR3 spans 13 residues. The germline V and J ends were trimmed by 3 bases and 6 bases, with 14 bases remaining between them. This entry comes from a study of cytotoxic CD8 clonotypes in ibrutinib-treated CLL. General study results and limits: Public clonotypes, an uncommon group, contracted or remained stable on treatment. Patients had baseline clonality above age-matched healthy donors, and this clonality moved with circulating CD8+ T-cell counts.

Here immunoSEQ multiplex PCR was the method, and the copy in TCRdb shows in-frame clones only, minus some. The table lists 9,400 or so clones, around 60% of them singletons. The rearrangement uses TRBV30 and TRBJ1-2; tentative D call: TRBD1 (6 bases). This receptor was taken from a human donor with chronic lymphocytic leukemia. This sample comprised PBMCs, obtained before ibrutinib treatment. As DNA, the CDR3 is TGTGCCTGGAGACGTACAGGGATCCATGGCTACACCTTC. Translating it yields CAWRRTGIHGYTF.